A single sample is the source of the 16 T cell receptor beta chains below, sequenced in a study of PD-1 and CTLA-4 blockade in melanoma. The assay was immunoSEQ multiplex PCR, and TCRdb's table has in-frame clones only and misses some. Of about 16,000 clones detected, around three quarters appear once; the ten largest clones hold about 14%. The specimen was CD8+ T cells from peripheral blood, collected from a patient given anti-PD-1 treatment. The source of these receptors is a human donor with melanoma.

V and J are TRBV10-3 and TRBJ2-7, with a possible D match to TRBD1 (5 bases). This CDR3 region has 15 residues. The germline V gene encodes CDR1 ENHRY and CDR2 SYGVKD. Trimming took 6 bases from V and 2 from J, leaving 17 bases between them. This CDR3 reads CAIRPAETETYEQYF. The CDR3, as DNA: TGTGCCATCAGGCCGGCGGAGACAGAAACCTACGAGCAGTACTTC.

The chain has TRBV5-4 and TRBJ1-4, with D maybe TRBD1 (5 bases). CDR3 size: 14 residues. V dropped 4 bases and J dropped 5 bases, with 12 bases sitting between them. The germline CDR1 and CDR2 sequences are SGHNT and YYREEE (reference sequence). The CDR3 reads CASSPGTENEKLFF. The CDR3 DNA reads TGTGCCAGCAGCCCGGGGACGGAAAATGAAAAACTGTTTTTT. Using reference TRBV5-4 and TRBJ1-4 for the parts outside the CDR3, the full variable domain is ETGVTQSPTHLIKTRGQQVTLRCSSQSGHNTVSWYQQALGQGPQFIFQYYREEENGRGNFPPRFSGLQFPNYSSELNVNALELDDSALYLCASSPGTENEKLFFGSGTQLSVL.

The chain has TRBV18 and TRBJ2-1; unclear D gene. The CDR3 is made up of 15 amino acids. The germline gives CDR1 KGHSH, CDR2 LQKENI. Trimming removed 3 bases at V and 3 bases at J, with 12 bases between. CDR3 sequence (DNA): TGTGCCAGCTCACCTGGCCAGAGTTACTACAATGAGCAGTTCTTC. Translation gives CASSPGQSYYNEQFF.

The rearrangement uses TRBV7-9 and TRBJ2-7; no firm D call. The germline CDR1 and CDR2 sequences are SEHNR and FQNEAQ (reference sequence). V was clipped by 0 bases and J by 7 bases, with 10 bases between them. The CDR3 has 13 residues. The DNA for the CDR3 is TGTGCCAGCAGCTTAGCGCTCGGCGAGGAGCAGTACTTC. Translation: CASSLALGEEQYF. Supplemented by reference TRBV7-9 and TRBJ2-7, the full variable domain reads DTGVSQNPRHKITKRGQNVTFRCDPISEHNRLYWYRQTLGQGPEFLTYFQNEAQLEKSRLLSDRFSAERPKGSFSTLEIQRTEQGDSAMYLCASSLALGEEQYFGPGTRLTVT.

The rearrangement links TRBV19 to TRBJ1-1, with a tentative D call TRBD1 (5 bases). The CDR3 has 12 amino acids. With 5 bases removed from V and 7 bases from J, the gap between germline ends came to 11 bases. CDR1 LNHDA and CDR2 SQIVND come from the germline V gene (reference sequence). CDR3 amino acids: CASSPGGDEAFF. CDR3 nucleotide sequence: TGTGCCAGTAGTCCTGGGGGGGATGAAGCTTTCTTT. Drawing the rest from reference TRBV19 and TRBJ1-1, the complete variable domain is DGGITQSPKYLFRKEGQNVTLSCEQNLNHDAMYWYRQDPGQGLRLIYYSQIVNDFQKGDIAEGYSVSREKKESFPLTVTSAQKNPTAFYLCASSPGGDEAFFGQGTRLTVV.

This sequence joins TRBV6-1 and TRBJ1-1, with TRBD1 as a possible D gene (6 bases). V lost 2 bases, J lost 7 bases, and 14 bases lay in between. Germline CDR1 MNHNS, CDR2 SASEGT. The CDR3 runs 14 residues. The CDR3 DNA sequence: TGTGCCAGCAGTGAACTCAGGGGCGCGAGTGAAGCTTTCTTT. This codes for CASSELRGASEAFF.

The CDR3 DNA reads as TGTGCCAGCAGTTACAACAGGGAAAGGGATCTATCGACGGCTTTCTTT. The encoded protein is CASSYNRERDLSTAFF. V usage is TRBV6-2 or TRBV6-3 and J usage is TRBJ1-1; D possibly corresponds to TRBD1 (6 bases). The CDR3 runs to 16 residues. Germline CDR1 MNHEY, CDR2 SVGEGT. V gave up 2 bases and J gave up 11 bases, with 24 bases separating them.

The V call is TRBV7-2, the J call TRBJ2-3; no clear D gene. The germline gives CDR1 SGHTA, CDR2 FQGNSA. This CDR3 has 13 amino acids. Trimming took 3 bases from V and 3 from J, leaving 7 bases between them. The CDR3 bases are TGTGCCAGCAGCTTCTGGGAAACAGATACGCAGTATTTT. This codes for CASSFWETDTQYF.

This clone was seen once. This chain connects TRBV27 to TRBJ1-2, with 10 nucleotides matching TRBD1. V lost 5 bases and J lost 6; bases outside the gene matches: 12. The germline V gene has CDR1 MNHEY and CDR2 SMNVEV (reference sequence). The CDR3 covers 16 residues. The CDR3 loop reads CASSTGGTGDTDGYTF. Written as DNA, the CDR3 is TGTGCCAGCAGTACAGGAGGGACAGGGGACACGGATGGCTACACCTTC.

V usage is TRBV7-8 and J usage is TRBJ2-2; D not resolved. The germline gives CDR1 SGHVS, CDR2 FQNEAQ. Trimming removed 0 bases from V and 2 bases from J, with 4 bases in between. The CDR3 runs to 14 residues. The CDR3 is CASSLAVNTGELFF. The CDR3 DNA sequence: TGTGCCAGCAGCTTAGCTGTAAACACCGGGGAGCTGTTTTTT.

The chain employs TRBV27 and TRBJ1-5; D not resolved. V lost 8 bases, J lost 5 bases, and 4 bases lay in between. The V gene's germline CDR1 is MNHEY and CDR2 SMNVEV (reference sequence). This CDR3 region has 10 residues. The CDR3 reads CASGYQPQHF. In DNA form, the CDR3 reads TGTGCCAGCGGGTATCAGCCCCAGCATTTT.

The chain couples TRBV27 to TRBJ1-1; no reliable D call. The CDR3 sequence is 13 residues long. V dropped 1 base and J dropped 1 base, with 4 bases sitting between them. The germline V gene has CDR1 MNHEY and CDR2 SMNVEV (reference sequence). This CDR3 is CASSLWRNTEAFF. CDR3 nucleotides: TGTGCCAGCAGTTTATGGAGGAACACTGAAGCTTTCTTT.

This chain uses TRBV2 with TRBJ1-1, with TRBD1 matching over 8 bases. J lost 0 bases, V lost 8 bases, and 5 bases had no gene match. From germline, CDR1 is SNHLY and CDR2 FYNNEI. This CDR3 is 14 amino acids long. The CDR3 region has the DNA TGTGCCAGCCGGGACAGGCCCATGAACACTGAAGCTTTCTTT. Translated: CASRDRPMNTEAFF.

The rearrangement links TRBV19 to TRBJ1-1, with TRBD1 as a possible D gene (6 bases). This CDR3 has 13 amino acids. Trimming cost V 7 bases and J 4 bases, with 13 bases left between them. Germline CDR1 reads LNHDA; CDR2 reads SQIVND (reference sequence). The CDR3 reads CASNVQGLTEAFF. The CDR3 DNA follows: TGTGCCAGTAACGTACAGGGCCTCACTGAAGCTTTCTTT. Full variable domain (outside the CDR3, taken from reference TRBV19 and TRBJ1-1): DGGITQSPKYLFRKEGQNVTLSCEQNLNHDAMYWYRQDPGQGLRLIYYSQIVNDFQKGDIAEGYSVSREKKESFPLTVTSAQKNPTAFYLCASNVQGLTEAFFGQGTRLTVV.

The chain couples TRBV30 to TRBJ1-6; TRBD1 matches 8 bases. Germline V lookup: CDR1 GTSNPN, CDR2 SVGIG (reference sequence). Unmatched junction bases numbered 10, after V lost 3 bases and J lost 9 bases. The CDR3 consists of 15 residues. The CDR3 protein is CAWRGGQGFGSPLHF. The DNA for the CDR3 is TGTGCCTGGAGGGGTGGACAGGGCTTTGGTTCACCCCTCCACTTT.

This chain links TRBV6-1 with TRBJ1-5, with TRBD1 identical over 7 bases. CDR1 and CDR2 (germline): MNHNS, SASEGT. V trimming: 0 bases; J trimming: 4 bases; junction bases outside the gene matches: 12. The CDR3 is 18 residues long. The CDR3 protein is CASSEARLGQIFNQPQHF. In nucleotides, the CDR3 is TGTGCCAGCAGTGAAGCCCGCCTGGGACAGATTTTTAATCAGCCCCAGCATTTT.